This T cell receptor beta chain came from a study of blood T cell repertoires in COVID-19. Study background: Samples taken during acute and convalescent COVID-19 were collected in the United States, Italy and Spain. In each case, the material was cDNA or gDNA derived from T cells, B-cell-depleted T cells, or PBMCs.

Per the study methods: How many nucleated cells were present was estimated from reference gene primer amplification. Data came from immunoSEQ multiplex PCR; TCRdb stores just in-frame clones and leaves some out. V and J calls and clone size are as listed in that table; D and trimming were resolved from the DNA. The sample comprises more than 95,000 clones, about 80% of which are singletons, and 3.3% rests with the top ten. The sequenced sample consisted of peripheral blood. The source is a woman at least 80 years old with active or convalescent COVID-19.

This chain's CDR3 is CASSETGRSNEQFF. The CDR3 DNA follows: TGTGCCAGCAGTGAAACGGGGAGATCCAATGAGCAGTTCTTC. J is TRBJ2-1 and V is TRBV7-9; D is possibly TRBD2 (5 bases). CDR3 length: 14 residues. The germline V and J ends were trimmed by 6 bases and 6 bases, with 15 bases remaining between them. Germline V CDR1 and CDR2: SEHNR, FQNEAQ (reference sequence).